The entry below describes one T cell receptor beta chain. The data were taken from a study of OX40 agonist ivuxolimab in advanced cancers. Clones were sequenced by immunoSEQ multiplex PCR, and TCRdb holds only the in-frame ones, with some missing. The sample carries some 74,000 clones, about nine tenths recorded once. Germline V gene lookup returns CDR1 SGDLS and CDR2 YYNGEE. Trimming left V 4 bases short and J 4 bases short, with 18 bases between. This CDR3 is built from 16 residues. Researchers took blood at baseline, on cycle 4 day 1, and on cycle 7 day 1. The clonotype originates from an adult with an advanced solid tumor such as melanoma, head and neck, liver or kidney cancer. V usage is TRBV9 and J usage is TRBJ2-1; D is possibly TRBD1 (5 bases). The source material was CD4+ or CD8+ T cells sorted from blood, sampled in a trial of the OX40 agonist ivuxolimab. CDR3 in amino acids: CASSPPPDKAYNEQFF. The CDR3 nucleotides are TGTGCCAGCAGCCCCCCCCCGGACAAGGCGTACAATGAGCAGTTCTTC.